This TCR beta chain appears in the sequencing data of a study of regulatory T cells in long-lasting Graves disease. Across the study: Graves' patients who were just diagnosed had used antithyroid drugs for under 3 months.

With 2 bases removed from V and 11 bases from J, the gap between germline ends came to 12 bases. The germline CDR1 and CDR2 sequences are WNHNN and SYGVQD (reference sequence). CDR3 length: 12 amino acids. Relying on iRepertoire HTBI primers and Arm-PCR of CDR3 regions, the team built TCR beta libraries. TCRdb recomputed calls from the multiplex PCR reads with MiXCR, one row per CDR3 protein. The sample lists fewer than 350,000 distinct CDR3 sequences; about 20% were seen once. Time point described: newly diagnosed GD, antithyroid drugs for less than 3 months. The TCR library was prepared using RNA isolated from PBMCs.

The sample consisted of peripheral blood mononuclear cells (PBMCs), taken at new diagnosis, from a patient treated with antithyroid drugs. This TCR was recovered from a female donor with Graves disease. The chain joins TRBV10-1 to TRBJ1-1, with unresolved D. The CDR3 loop reads CASSEGRDRAFF. The CDR3, as DNA: TGCGCCAGCAGTGAGGGGCGAGATCGGGCTTTCTTT.